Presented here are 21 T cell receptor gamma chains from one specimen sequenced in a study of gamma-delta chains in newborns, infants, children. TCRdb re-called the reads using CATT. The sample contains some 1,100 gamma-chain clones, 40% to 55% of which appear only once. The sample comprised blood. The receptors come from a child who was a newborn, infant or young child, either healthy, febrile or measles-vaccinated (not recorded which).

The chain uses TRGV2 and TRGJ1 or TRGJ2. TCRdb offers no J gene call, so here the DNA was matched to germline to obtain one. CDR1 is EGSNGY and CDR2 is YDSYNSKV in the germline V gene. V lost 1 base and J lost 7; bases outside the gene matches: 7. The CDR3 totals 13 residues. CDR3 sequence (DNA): TGTGCCACCTGGGACGGTTGGTGGTATAAGAAACTCTTT. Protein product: CATWDGWWYKKLF.

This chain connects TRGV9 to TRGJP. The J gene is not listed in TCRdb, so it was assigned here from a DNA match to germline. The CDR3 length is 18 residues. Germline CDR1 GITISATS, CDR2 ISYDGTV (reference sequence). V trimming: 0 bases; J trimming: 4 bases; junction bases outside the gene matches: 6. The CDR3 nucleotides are TGTGCCTTGTGGGAGGTGCTATCTCAAGAGTTGGGCAAAAAAATCAAGGTATTT. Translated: CALWEVLSQELGKKIKVF.

The CDR3 sequence is CALWEVQYQELGKKIKVF. CDR3 DNA sequence: TGTGCCTTGTGGGAGGTGCAGTATCAAGAGTTGGGCAAAAAAATCAAGGTATTT. The V gene is TRGV9, the J gene TRGJP. The J gene comes from matching the DNA to germline here; TCRdb lacks it. The CDR3 extends over 18 amino acids. Germline lookup yields CDR1 GITISATS and CDR2 ISYDGTV (reference sequence). Trimming at V came to 0 bases and at J to 4 bases, leaving 6 bases not matched to a gene.

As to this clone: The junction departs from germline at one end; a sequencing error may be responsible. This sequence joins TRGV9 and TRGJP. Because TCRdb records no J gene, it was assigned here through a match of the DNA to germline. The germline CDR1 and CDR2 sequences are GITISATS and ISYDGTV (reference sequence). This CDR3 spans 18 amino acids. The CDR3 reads CALWEVLGGELGKKTKVF. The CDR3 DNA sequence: TGTGCCTTGTGGGAGGTGCTGGGTGGAGAGTTGGGCAAAAAAACCAAGGTATTT.

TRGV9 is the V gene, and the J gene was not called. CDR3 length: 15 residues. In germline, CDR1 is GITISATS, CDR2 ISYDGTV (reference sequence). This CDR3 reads CALWEKELGKEIKVF. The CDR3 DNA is TGTGCCTTGTGGGAGAAAGAGTTGGGCAAAGAAATAAAGGTATTT.

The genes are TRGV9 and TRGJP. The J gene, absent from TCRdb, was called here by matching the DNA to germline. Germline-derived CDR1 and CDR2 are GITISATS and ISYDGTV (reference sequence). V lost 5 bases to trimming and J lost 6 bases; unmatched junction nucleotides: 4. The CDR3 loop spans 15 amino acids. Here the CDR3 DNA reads TGTGCCTTGTGGGGCCGAGAGTTGGGCAAAAAAATCAAGGTATTT. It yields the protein CALWGRELGKKIKVF.

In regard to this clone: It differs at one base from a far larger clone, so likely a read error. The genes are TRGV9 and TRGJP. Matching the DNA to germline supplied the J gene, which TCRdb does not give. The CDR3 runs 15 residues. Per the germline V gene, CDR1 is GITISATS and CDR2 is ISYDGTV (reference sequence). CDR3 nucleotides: TGTGCCTTGTGGGATCAAGGGTTGGGCAAAAAAATCAAGGTATTT. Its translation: CALWDQGLGKKIKVF.

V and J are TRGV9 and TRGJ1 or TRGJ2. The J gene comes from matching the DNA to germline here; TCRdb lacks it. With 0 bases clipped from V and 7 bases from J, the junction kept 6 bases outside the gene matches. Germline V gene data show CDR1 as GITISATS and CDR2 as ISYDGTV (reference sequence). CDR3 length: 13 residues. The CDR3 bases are TGTGCCTTGTGGGAGGTGCGGCCCTATAAGAAACTCTTT. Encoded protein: CALWEVRPYKKLF.

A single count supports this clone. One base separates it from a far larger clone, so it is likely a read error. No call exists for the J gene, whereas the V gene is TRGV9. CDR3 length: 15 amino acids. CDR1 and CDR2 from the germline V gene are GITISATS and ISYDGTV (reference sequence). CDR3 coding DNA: TGTGCCTTGTGGGAGCAAGAGTTGGGCAAAAAAATCAGGGTATTT. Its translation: CALWEQELGKKIRVF.

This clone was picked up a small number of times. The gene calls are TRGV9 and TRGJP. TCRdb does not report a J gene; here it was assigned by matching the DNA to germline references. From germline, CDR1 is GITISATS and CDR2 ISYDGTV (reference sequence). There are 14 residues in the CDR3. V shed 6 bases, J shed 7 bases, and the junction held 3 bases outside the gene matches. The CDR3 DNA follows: TGTGCCTTGTGGAATGAGTTGGGCAAAAAAATCAAGGTATTT. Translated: CALWNELGKKIKVF.

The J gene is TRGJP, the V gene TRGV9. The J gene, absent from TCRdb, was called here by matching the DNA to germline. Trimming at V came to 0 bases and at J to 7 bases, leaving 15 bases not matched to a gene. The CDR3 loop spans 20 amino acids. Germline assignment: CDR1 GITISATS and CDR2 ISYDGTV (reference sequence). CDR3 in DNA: TGTGCCTTGTGGGAGGTGTCTTTGGACCTGCGGGAGTTGGGCAAAAAAATCAAGGTATTT. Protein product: CALWEVSLDLRELGKKIKVF.

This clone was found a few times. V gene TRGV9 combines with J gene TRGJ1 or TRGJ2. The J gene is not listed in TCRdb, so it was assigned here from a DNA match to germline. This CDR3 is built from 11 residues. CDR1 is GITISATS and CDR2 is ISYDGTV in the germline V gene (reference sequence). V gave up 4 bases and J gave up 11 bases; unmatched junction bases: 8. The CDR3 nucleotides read TGTGCCTTGTGGGAAGGGTTGGAGAAACTCTTT. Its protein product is CALWEGLEKLF.

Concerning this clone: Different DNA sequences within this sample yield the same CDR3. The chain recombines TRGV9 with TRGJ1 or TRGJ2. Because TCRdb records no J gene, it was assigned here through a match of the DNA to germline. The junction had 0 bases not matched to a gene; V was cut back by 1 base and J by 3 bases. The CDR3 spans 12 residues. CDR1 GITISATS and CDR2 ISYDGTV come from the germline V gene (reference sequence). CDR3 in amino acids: CALWEVYYKKLF. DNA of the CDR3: TGTGCCTTGTGGGAGGTTTATTATAAGAAACTCTTT.

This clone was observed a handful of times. The chain's CDR3 is CALWEVHGLGKKIKVF. In nucleotides, the CDR3 is TGTGCCTTGTGGGAGGTGCATGGTTTGGGCAAAAAAATCAAGGTATTT. The chain has TRGV9 and TRGJP. The J gene is not listed in TCRdb, so it was assigned here from a DNA match to germline. This CDR3 spans 16 amino acids. The J segment lost 10 bases and the V segment lost 0 bases, leaving 6 bases of the junction unmatched. CDR1 is GITISATS, CDR2 ISYDGTV, per germline (reference sequence).

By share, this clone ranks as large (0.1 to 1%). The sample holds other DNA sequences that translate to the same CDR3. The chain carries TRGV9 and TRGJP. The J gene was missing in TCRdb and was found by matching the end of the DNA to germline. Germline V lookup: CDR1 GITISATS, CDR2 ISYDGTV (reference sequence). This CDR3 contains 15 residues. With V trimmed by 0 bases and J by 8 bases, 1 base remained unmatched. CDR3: CALWEVQLGKKIKVF. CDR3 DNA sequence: TGTGCCTTGTGGGAGGTGCAGTTGGGCAAAAAAATCAAGGTATTT.

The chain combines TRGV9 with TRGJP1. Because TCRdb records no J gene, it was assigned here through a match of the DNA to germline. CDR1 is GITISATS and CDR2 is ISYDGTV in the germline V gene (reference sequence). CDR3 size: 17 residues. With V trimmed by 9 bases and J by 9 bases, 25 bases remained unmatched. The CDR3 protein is CALTMWEKRKPRWFKIF. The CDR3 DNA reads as TGTGCCTTGACGATGTGGGAGAAACGCAAACCCCGTTGGTTCAAGATATTT.

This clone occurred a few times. DNA for the CDR3: TGTGCCTTGTGGGAGGTGCGGTATTATAAGAAACTCTTT. This translates into CALWEVRYYKKLF. This chain uses TRGV9 with TRGJ1 or TRGJ2. The J gene is absent in TCRdb and was assigned here via DNA matching to germline. The germline V gene has CDR1 GITISATS and CDR2 ISYDGTV (reference sequence). V lost 0 bases, J lost 4 bases, and 3 bases stayed unmatched. The CDR3 is 13 amino acids.

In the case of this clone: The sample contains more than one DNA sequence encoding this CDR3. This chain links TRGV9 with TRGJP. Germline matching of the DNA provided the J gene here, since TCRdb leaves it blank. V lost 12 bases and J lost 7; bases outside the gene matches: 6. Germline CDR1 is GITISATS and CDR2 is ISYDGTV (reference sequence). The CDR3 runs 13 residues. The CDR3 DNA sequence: TGTGCCGTGCAGGAGTTGGGCAAAAAAATCAAGGTATTT. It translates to CAVQELGKKIKVF.

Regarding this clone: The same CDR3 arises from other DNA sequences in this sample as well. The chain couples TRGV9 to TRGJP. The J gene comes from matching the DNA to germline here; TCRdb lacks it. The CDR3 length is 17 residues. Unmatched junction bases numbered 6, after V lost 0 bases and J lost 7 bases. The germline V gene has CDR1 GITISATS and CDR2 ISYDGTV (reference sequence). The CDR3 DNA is TGTGCCTTGTGGGAGGTGCTGGGGGAGTTGGGCAAAAAAATCAAGGTATTT. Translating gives CALWEVLGELGKKIKVF.

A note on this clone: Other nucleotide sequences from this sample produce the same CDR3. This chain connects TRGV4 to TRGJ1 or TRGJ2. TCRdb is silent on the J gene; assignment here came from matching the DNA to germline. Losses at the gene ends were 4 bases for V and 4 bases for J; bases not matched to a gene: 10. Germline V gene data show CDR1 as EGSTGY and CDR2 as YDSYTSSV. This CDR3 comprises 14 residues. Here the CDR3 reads CATWDGPGYYKKLF. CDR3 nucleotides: TGTGCCACCTGGGACGGGCCAGGGTATTATAAGAAACTCTTT.

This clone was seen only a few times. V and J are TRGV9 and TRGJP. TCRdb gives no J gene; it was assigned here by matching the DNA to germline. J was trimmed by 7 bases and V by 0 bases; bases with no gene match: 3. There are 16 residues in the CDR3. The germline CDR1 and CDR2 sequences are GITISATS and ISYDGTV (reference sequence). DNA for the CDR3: TGTGCCTTGTGGGAGGTGTTTGAGTTGGGCAAAAAAATCAAGGTATTT. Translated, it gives CALWEVFELGKKIKVF.